These T cell receptor beta chains were read from a single sample in a study of T cell repertoires in cytomegalovirus infection. One entry per CDR3 protein, called by TCRdb with MiXCR from the reads. The repertoire holds more than 500,000 distinct CDR3 sequences, with 16% as singletons. The sample consisted of CD8+ T cells from PBMCs. These receptor sequences come from a human donor in good health (CMV status not recorded). Some clones in this sample may be carry-over from other donors' samples. Both conserved end residues are part of each CDR3. Each record gives: V gene, D gene, J gene, clone size, CDR3 DNA, CDR3 protein. The D gene is left open where the match is weak. Expanded clones get a size class; other rows say once, few or many, or leave the size out.

>TRBV27|NA|TRBJ2-1|few
TGTGCCAGCAGTTTATTGAAACTAGGGCCCTACAATGAGCAGTTCTTC
CASSLLKLGPYNEQFF
>TRBV7-9|TRBD2|TRBJ2-2|many
TGTGCCAGCAGCAACGGACTAGCGGGGGGCTTCGAGGATACCGGGGAGCTGTTTTTT
CASSNGLAGGFEDTGELFF
>TRBV20-1|TRBD2|TRBJ2-7|NA
TGCAGTGCCGGGGGGGCGCGGAGAGACGAGCAGTACTTC
CSAGGARRDEQYF
>TRBV6-5|NA|TRBJ2-1|NA
TGTGCCAGCAGTTACGAAGGGGAGCAGTTCTTC
CASSYEGEQFF
>TRBV27|NA|TRBJ2-7|NA
TGTGCCAGCAGTTTACAGGGTGCCTTCTACGAGCAGTACTTC
CASSLQGAFYEQYF
>TRBV7-9|TRBD1|TRBJ1-2|NA
TGTGCCAGCAGACGGAAAGACAGGGGGTTAGATGGCTACACCTTC
CASRRKDRGLDGYTF
>TRBV28|TRBD1|TRBJ1-1|many
TGTGCCATATCACTGACAGGGAAAAAAATGAACACTGAAGCTTTCTTT
CAISLTGKKMNTEAFF
>TRBV2|NA|TRBJ2-3|many
TGTGCCAGCGGGGGGATGAGGGCGACAGATACGCAGTATTTT
CASGGMRATDTQYF
>TRBV27|NA|TRBJ2-2|NA
TGTGCCAGCAGCCCCCCCGAGACCGGGGTAAGGTCGAACACCGGGGAGCTGTTTTTT
CASSPPETGVRSNTGELFF
>TRBV13|TRBD2|TRBJ2-7|NA
TGTGCCAGCAGCTTACTGGGGGAGCGGGGCTCCTACGAGCAGTACTTC
CASSLLGERGSYEQYF
>TRBV7-9|NA|TRBJ1-1|NA
TGTGCCAGCAGCTTAGCCCGCCGCCCCGGAGCTTTCTTT
CASSLARRPGAFF
>TRBV11-1|NA|TRBJ1-6|many
TGTGCCAGCAGCTTACTCGGGGACCCGGATTCACCCCTCCACTTT
CASSLLGDPDSPLHF
>TRBV6-5|TRBD1|TRBJ2-3|few
TGTGCCAGCAGTTCTGGGACAGGGGAAGGCACAGATACGCAGTATTTT
CASSSGTGEGTDTQYF
>TRBV9|TRBD1|TRBJ2-4|NA
TGTGCCAGCAGCGCAACGGGACAGGGGGGTAACATTCAGTACTTC
CASSATGQGGNIQYF
>TRBV27|TRBD1|TRBJ1-2|few
TGTGCCAGCAGTCCCTTCGCCAGGGGGGATGGCTACACCTTC
CASSPFARGDGYTF
>TRBV7-9|TRBD2|TRBJ2-2|few
TGTGCCAGCAATGCTTATAAGCGGGAGGGCCGTAACGGGGAGCTGTTTTTT
CASNAYKREGRNGELFF
>TRBV5-6|NA|TRBJ2-3|NA
TGTGCCAGCAGCTTGTTGGTAACTAGCACAGATACGCAGTATTTT
CASSLLVTSTDTQYF
>TRBV27|TRBD1|TRBJ2-1|NA
TGTGCCAGCAGTCGGCGGGACAGGATCTACAATGAGCAGTTCTTC
CASSRRDRIYNEQFF
>TRBV12-3/TRBV12-4|TRBD2|TRBJ2-3|NA
TGTGCCAGCAGTTTAGGGACTAGCGGGGGGATCACAGATACGCAGTATTTT
CASSLGTSGGITDTQYF
>TRBV19|NA|TRBJ1-1|NA
TGTGCCAGTAGTATAGGAACAGTTGAAGCTTTCTTT
CASSIGTVEAFF
>TRBV10-3|NA|TRBJ2-3|many
TGTGCCATCAGTGCCGTGAGGGGAGTAACAGGGGAGGGACCAGATACGCAGTATTTT
CAISAVRGVTGEGPDTQYF
>TRBV28|TRBD2|TRBJ2-7|NA
TGTGCCAGCAGTCCGGAAATGGGACTAGCGGGAGGGTACGAGCAGTACTTC
CASSPEMGLAGGYEQYF
>TRBV27|TRBD1|TRBJ1-6|NA
TGTGCCAGCACCCCGACAGGGAGTAGTTCACCCCTCCACTTT
CASTPTGSSSPLHF
>TRBV24-1|NA|TRBJ2-3|many
TGTGCCACCAGTGAAGGGGGTGGAGGGGACCGTGATACGCAGTATTTT
CATSEGGGGDRDTQYF
>TRBV27|NA|TRBJ1-1|many
TGTGCCAGCAGTGCCCGGGGGGGGGCAAAAACTGAAGCTTTCTTT
CASSARGGAKTEAFF
>TRBV7-6|NA|TRBJ2-6|NA
TGTGCCAGCAGCTTATGGGGAGCGGAATCTCTCTCTGGGGCCAACGTCCTGACTTTC
CASSLWGAESLSGANVLTF
>TRBV30|NA|TRBJ1-6|few
TGTGCCTGGAATTCTGGGTATAATTCACCCCTCCACTTT
CAWNSGYNSPLHF
>TRBV7-8|NA|TRBJ1-1|many
TGTGCCAGCAGCTTTGACCGACAGGAGTCCGACACTGAAGCTTTCTTT
CASSFDRQESDTEAFF
>TRBV4-1|NA|TRBJ2-1|few
TGCGCCAGCAGCGCATTTAATGACCAATATTACAATGAGCAGTTCTTC
CASSAFNDQYYNEQFF
>TRBV7-2|NA|TRBJ2-1|many
TGTGCCAGCAGTTCCCGGGGAACTCCTTACAACAATGAGCAGTTCTTC
CASSSRGTPYNNEQFF
>TRBV5-6|NA|TRBJ1-2|NA
TGTGCCAGCAGCTTGGGGGGACACTTGGGCTACACCTTC
CASSLGGHLGYTF
>TRBV7-6|TRBD1|TRBJ2-6|many
TGTGCCAGCAGCATAAGAAGACAGGGCTCTGGGGCCAACGTCCTGACTTTC
CASSIRRQGSGANVLTF
>TRBV7-9|NA|TRBJ2-1|NA
TGTGCCAGCACCCTACAGGATGAGCAGTTCTTC
CASTLQDEQFF
>TRBV27|NA|TRBJ2-5|many
TGTGCCAGCGCCACTCGCCAAGAGACCCAGTACTTC
CASATRQETQYF
>TRBV18|NA|TRBJ2-5|few
TGTGCCAGCTCACCACCGGTATACGAGACCCAGTACTTC
CASSPPVYETQYF
>TRBV7-9|NA|TRBJ2-2|NA
TGTGCCAGCAGCTCAATGGCCGGGGAGCTGTTTTTT
CASSSMAGELFF
>TRBV7-9|NA|TRBJ2-5|many
TGTGCCAGCAGTTTGACAGGATATCAAGAGACCCAGTACTTC
CASSLTGYQETQYF
>TRBV7-2|NA|TRBJ1-5|many
TGTGCCAGCAGCTTATGGTTGGGGGATCAGCCCCAGCATTTT
CASSLWLGDQPQHF
>TRBV27|TRBD2|TRBJ2-1|NA
TGTGCCAGCAGTCTCCCGACTAGCGGGGGTGATGAGCAGTTCTTC
CASSLPTSGGDEQFF
>TRBV11-2|NA|TRBJ2-1|many
TGTGCCAGCAGCGCCCAGGGACAACAGACCAATGAGCAGTTCTTC
CASSAQGQQTNEQFF
>TRBV9|NA|TRBJ1-3|NA
TGTGCCAGCAGGAAGGACAGTTACTCTGGAAACACCATATATTTT
CASRKDSYSGNTIYF
>TRBV25-1|NA|TRBJ1-1|few
TGTGCCAGCAGTGGGAGGATGCGGCACACTGAAGCTTTCTTT
CASSGRMRHTEAFF
>TRBV19|NA|TRBJ1-1|many
TGTGCCAGTAGTATAGCACCGGGGAACACTGAAGCTTTCTTT
CASSIAPGNTEAFF
>TRBV29-1|TRBD2|TRBJ2-1|many
TGCAGCGTCGTCAACCCTAGCGGGAACGAAGGTAATGAGCAGTTCTTC
CSVVNPSGNEGNEQFF
>TRBV10-1|NA|TRBJ1-2|many
TGCGCCAGCAGTGAGGGGGCGGGCAGGGACGCTAACTATGGCTACACCTTC
CASSEGAGRDANYGYTF
>TRBV10-3|TRBD1|TRBJ1-1|many
TGTGCCATCGGGACAGGGAATCCCACTGAAGCTTTCTTT
CAIGTGNPTEAFF
>TRBV15|NA|TRBJ1-2|few
TGTGCCACCAGCAGATCAACGACAGATAACTATGGCTACACCTTC
CATSRSTTDNYGYTF
>TRBV6-5|TRBD2|TRBJ2-1|NA
TGTGCCAGCAGACTAGCGGGGGGGGTTCTCAACAATGAGCAGTTCTTC
CASRLAGGVLNNEQFF
>TRBV29-1|NA|TRBJ2-1|few
TGCAGCGTTGAAGGTCGGCTCAACAATGAGCAGTTCTTC
CSVEGRLNNEQFF
>TRBV7-9|NA|TRBJ1-1|many
TGTGCCAGCAGCTCACTCTCCGGGACGCCCTTGGAGGCTTTCTTT
CASSSLSGTPLEAFF
>TRBV27|TRBD2|TRBJ2-1|NA
TGTGCCAGCAGTTTATCCACGGTAGCGGGAGGGCCCATTAATGAGCAGTTCTTC
CASSLSTVAGGPINEQFF
>TRBV3-1|NA|TRBJ2-1|NA
TGTGCCAGCAGCCAAGATCTTAGCGGCAATGAGCAGTTCTTC
CASSQDLSGNEQFF
>TRBV2|NA|TRBJ1-1|NA
TGTGCCAGCAGTGAATCCCGTGGATCTAGGGCTTTCTTT
CASSESRGSRAFF
>TRBV27|NA|TRBJ1-2|NA
TGTGCCAGCAGTTCCCTCACAGTGACCTATGGCTACACCTTC
CASSSLTVTYGYTF